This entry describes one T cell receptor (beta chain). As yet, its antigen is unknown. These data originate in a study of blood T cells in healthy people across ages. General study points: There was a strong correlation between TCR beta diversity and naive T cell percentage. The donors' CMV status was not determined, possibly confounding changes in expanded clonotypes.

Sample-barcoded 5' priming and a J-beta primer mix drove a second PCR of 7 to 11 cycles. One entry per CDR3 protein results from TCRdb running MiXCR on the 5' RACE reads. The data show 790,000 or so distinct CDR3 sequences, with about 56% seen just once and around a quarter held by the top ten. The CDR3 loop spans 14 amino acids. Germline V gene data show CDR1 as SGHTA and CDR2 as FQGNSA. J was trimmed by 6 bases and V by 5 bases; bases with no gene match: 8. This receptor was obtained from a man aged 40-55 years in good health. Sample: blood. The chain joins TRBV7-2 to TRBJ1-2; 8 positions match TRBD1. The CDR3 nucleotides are TGTGCCAGCAGCACCAGACAGGGGATTGATGGCTACACCTTC. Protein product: CASSTRQGIDGYTF.